These 28 T cell receptor beta chains share one sample of origin, sequenced in a study of shared clonotypes between healthy human individuals. The method was immunoSEQ multiplex PCR; TCRdb's version includes in-frame clones alone and lacks a portion of them. The table has over a million clones, 65% to 80% seen once. What was sequenced was memory CD4+ T cells sorted from blood. The subset denotes: CD45RA-negative fraction. The receptors originated from a man aged 18 to 35 in good health.

This clone was counted between two and nine times. This chain joins TRBV29-1 and TRBJ1-1, with D unresolved. The CDR3 covers 12 residues. V dropped 7 bases and J dropped 8 bases, with 17 bases sitting between them. Per the germline V gene, CDR1 is SQVTM and CDR2 is ANQGSEA. Written as DNA, the CDR3 is TGCAGCGCTACGCATGCCCCCGGGGAAGCTTTCTTT. This gives the protein CSATHAPGEAFF.

The CDR3 DNA is TGTGCCAGCAGCGTAGGAGCCGGGTGGGGTATCTACAATGAGCAGTTCTTC. It translates to CASSVGAGWGIYNEQFF. V is TRBV9 and J is TRBJ2-1; D not certain. The CDR3 has 17 residues. Between the trimmed V and J ends, which lost 0 bases and 3 bases, there was a span of 16 bases. Germline CDR1 reads SGDLS; CDR2 reads YYNGEE.

The J gene is TRBJ1-1, the V gene TRBV5-1; D uncertain. Trimming shortened V by 0 bases and J by 4 bases, and 7 bases separated the two germline ends. The CDR3 contains 13 residues. Looked up from germline, CDR1 is SGHRS and CDR2 is YFSETQ. The CDR3 DNA reads TGCGCCAGCAGCTTGGAGCAGGCCACTGAAGCTTTCTTT. Translated: CASSLEQATEAFF.

This chain joins TRBV10-3 and TRBJ2-1, with 10 bases identical to TRBD2. This CDR3 comprises 18 residues. Trimming took 4 bases from V and 8 from J; bases not matched to a gene: 17. CDR1 and CDR2 (germline): ENHRY, SYGVKD. The CDR3 region is CAISGGPQSGRDLYEQFF. CDR3 bases: TGTGCCATCAGTGGGGGCCCTCAAAGCGGGAGGGACTTATATGAGCAGTTCTTC.

This rearrangement joins TRBV5-5 to TRBJ2-7, with D perhaps matching TRBD1 (5 bases). Trimming removed 1 base from V and 6 bases from J, with 14 bases in between. CDR1 and CDR2 (germline): SGHKS, YYEKEE (reference sequence). There are 14 residues in the CDR3. The DNA of the CDR3 is TGTGCCAGCAGCTTGAAGGACACCGAGAGCGAGCAGTACTTC. Amino acids: CASSLKDTESEQYF.

The rearrangement links TRBV10-1 to TRBJ2-3; 10 bases map to TRBD1. The junction had 11 bases not matched to a gene; V was cut back by 2 bases and J by 3 bases. Germline V gene data show CDR1 as WNHNN and CDR2 as SYGVQD (reference sequence). The CDR3 length is 18 residues. The CDR3 spells CASSEGLPGTGETDTQYF. The CDR3 coding sequence is TGCGCCAGCAGTGAGGGTTTACCCGGGACAGGGGAAACAGATACGCAGTATTTT.

The rearrangement uses TRBV30 and TRBJ1-5; tentative D call: TRBD1 (5 bases). V lost 2 bases and J 0 bases, leaving 14 bases between the germline ends. CDR1 is GTSNPN and CDR2 is SVGIG in the germline V gene (reference sequence). The CDR3 contains 16 residues. The CDR3 nucleotides are TGTGCCTGGAGTCCCGGGACCCAATTTAGCAATCAGCCCCAGCATTTT. It encodes CAWSPGTQFSNQPQHF.

The chain has TRBV19 and TRBJ1-1; perhaps TRBD1 as D (6 bases). The CDR3 has 13 residues. Trimming took 6 bases from V and 1 from J, leaving 9 bases between them. Germline V gene data show CDR1 as LNHDA and CDR2 as SQIVND (reference sequence). The CDR3: CASRQGRNTEAFF. CDR3 nucleotide sequence: TGTGCCAGTAGACAGGGTCGGAACACTGAAGCTTTCTTT. The full variable domain, in which reference TRBV19 and TRBJ1-1 provide the parts outside the CDR3, is DGGITQSPKYLFRKEGQNVTLSCEQNLNHDAMYWYRQDPGQGLRLIYYSQIVNDFQKGDIAEGYSVSREKKESFPLTVTSAQKNPTAFYLCASRQGRNTEAFFGQGTRLTVV.

V usage is TRBV19 and J usage is TRBJ1-2; 7 bases are shared with TRBD1. CDR3 length: 13 amino acids. Germline values: CDR1 LNHDA, CDR2 SQIVND (reference sequence). V gave up 6 bases and J gave up 7 bases; unmatched junction bases: 8. The CDR3 nucleotides read TGTGCCAGTAGGATTTCGACAGGGACTGGCTACACCTTC. Protein product: CASRISTGTGYTF.

The chain uses TRBV29-1 and TRBJ2-1; 14 bases fit TRBD2. CDR3 size: 17 residues. Losses at the gene ends were 7 bases for V and 1 base for J; bases not matched to a gene: 9. From germline, CDR1 is SQVTM and CDR2 ANQGSEA. CDR3 amino acids: CSASGLAGEGSYNEQFF. The CDR3 coding sequence is TGCAGCGCATCGGGACTAGCGGGAGAAGGGTCCTACAATGAGCAGTTCTTC.

The chain joins TRBV2 to TRBJ1-4, with D maybe TRBD1 (5 bases). The CDR3 length is 16 residues. The germline gives CDR1 SNHLY, CDR2 FYNNEI. V lost 2 bases and J lost 3, with 13 bases in between. The CDR3 reads CASSERGAGANEKLFF. DNA of the CDR3: TGTGCCAGCAGTGAACGAGGGGCGGGTGCTAATGAAAAACTGTTTTTT.

This chain connects TRBV7-6 to TRBJ2-3; 8 bases are shared with TRBD2. V lost 5 bases to trimming and J lost 2 bases; unmatched junction nucleotides: 3. The CDR3 loop spans 14 amino acids. Germline V lookup: CDR1 SGHVS, CDR2 FNYEAQ. The CDR3 loop is CASSVSGNTDTQYF. The CDR3 DNA sequence: TGTGCCAGCAGCGTTAGCGGGAACACAGATACGCAGTATTTT.

This chain links TRBV6-5 with TRBJ2-1; TRBD2 is a possible D gene (5 bases). V lost 6 bases and J lost 6, with 15 bases in between. The CDR3 is 14 amino acids. Germline CDR1 and CDR2: MNHEY and SVGAGI. The CDR3 DNA reads as TGTGCCAGCAGGGGTTGGACTGTCCGCAATGAGCAGTTCTTC. The encoded protein is CASRGWTVRNEQFF.

This clone has a count of ten or more. The chain is built from TRBV5-4 and TRBJ1-4; tentative D call: TRBD1 (6 bases). Germline V gene data show CDR1 as SGHNT and CDR2 as YYREEE (reference sequence). The V end lost 4 bases, the J end lost 5 bases, and 15 bases lay between the germline ends. This CDR3 comprises 15 residues. CDR3 loop: CASSRETGLNEKLFF. The CDR3 nucleotides are TGTGCCAGCAGCCGGGAGACAGGCCTAAATGAAAAACTGTTTTTT. Variable domain in full (rest from reference TRBV5-4 and TRBJ1-4): ETGVTQSPTHLIKTRGQQVTLRCSSQSGHNTVSWYQQALGQGPQFIFQYYREEENGRGNFPPRFSGLQFPNYSSELNVNALELDDSALYLCASSRETGLNEKLFFGSGTQLSVL.

V and J are TRBV13 and TRBJ1-1; D uncertain. V was shortened by 3 bases and J by 0 bases, with 8 bases between the two germline ends. The CDR3 is made up of 14 amino acids. The V gene's germline CDR1 is PRHDT and CDR2 FYEKMQ (reference sequence). In DNA, the CDR3 is TGTGCCAGCAGCTTCGAGCAGATGAACACTGAAGCTTTCTTT. This gives the protein CASSFEQMNTEAFF.

J is TRBJ2-5 and V is TRBV7-8, with 8 bases identical to TRBD2. The J call may be mistaken, given a closer DNA end match to TRBJ2-7. This CDR3 region has 12 residues. The germline V gene encodes CDR1 SGHVS and CDR2 FQNEAQ. CDR3 region: CASSTTSGEQYF. The CDR3 nucleotides read TGTGCCAGCAGCACTACTAGCGGCGAGCAGTACTTC.

V and J are TRBV7-6 and TRBJ2-7; 8 nucleotides match TRBD1. Germline CDR1 is SGHVS and CDR2 is FNYEAQ. The junction had 6 bases not matched to a gene; V was cut back by 5 bases and J by 0 bases. This CDR3 comprises 15 residues. The CDR3 is CASSPQGGPSYEQYF. The CDR3 DNA sequence: TGTGCCAGCAGCCCACAGGGGGGCCCCTCCTACGAGCAGTACTTC.

This chain connects TRBV30 to TRBJ2-2, with 8 bases that match TRBD1. V gave up 5 bases and J gave up 4 bases; unmatched junction bases: 3. The CDR3 is 13 residues long. The germline V gene encodes CDR1 GTSNPN and CDR2 SVGIG (reference sequence). The CDR3 sequence: CAWATGATGELFF. The CDR3 DNA sequence: TGTGCCTGGGCGACAGGGGCCACCGGGGAGCTGTTTTTT.

The rearrangement uses TRBV2 and TRBJ1-2, with unresolved D. The CDR3 loop spans 13 amino acids. Looked up from germline, CDR1 is SNHLY and CDR2 is FYNNEI. The V end lost 1 base, the J end lost 2 bases, and 5 bases lay between the germline ends. The CDR3 sequence is CASSEEQNYGYTF. The DNA for the CDR3 is TGTGCCAGCAGTGAAGAACAGAACTATGGCTACACCTTC.

This chain connects TRBV6-1 to TRBJ2-3, with 8 bases fitting TRBD2. CDR3 length: 16 amino acids. Germline lookup yields CDR1 MNHNS and CDR2 SASEGT. V was pared by 0 bases and J by 9 bases, with 11 bases of the junction left unmatched. The CDR3: CASSEARGALVDTQYF. CDR3 bases: TGTGCCAGCAGTGAAGCGCGGGGGGCGCTGGTCGACACGCAGTATTTT.

V gene TRBV7-9 combines with J gene TRBJ2-5; possibly TRBD1 for D (5 bases). This CDR3 is built from 16 residues. Germline V gives CDR1 SEHNR, CDR2 FQNEAQ (reference sequence). Trimming took 5 bases from V and 3 from J, leaving 19 bases between them. The DNA for the CDR3 is TGTGCCAGCAGCCCTAAGGCAGGGATTATCGAAGAGACCCAGTACTTC. Its translation is CASSPKAGIIEETQYF.

V is TRBV5-1 and J is TRBJ2-3; the D gene is possibly TRBD2 (5 bases). Germline lookup yields CDR1 SGHRS and CDR2 YFSETQ. V lost 4 bases to trimming and J lost 4 bases, with 10 bases between them. The CDR3 has 13 residues. The CDR3, as DNA: TGCGCCAGCAGCCGCGAGGGTGCAGATACGCAGTATTTT. It yields the protein CASSREGADTQYF. The full variable domain, in which reference TRBV5-1 and TRBJ2-3 provide the parts outside the CDR3, is KAGVTQTPRYLIKTRGQQVTLSCSPISGHRSVSWYQQTPGQGLQFLFEYFSETQRNKGNFPGRFSGRQFSNSRSEMNVSTLELGDSALYLCASSREGADTQYFGPGTRLTVL.

The CDR3 nucleotides are TGCGCCAGCAGCCAGAAGATCATGACAGGGGCCTACTCTGGAAACACCATATATTTT. Translation: CASSQKIMTGAYSGNTIYF. The V gene is TRBV4-1, the J gene TRBJ1-3, with 8 bases lining up with TRBD1. Germline CDR1 and CDR2: MGHRA and YSYEKL. The junction had 13 bases not matched to a gene; V was cut back by 3 bases and J by 0 bases. This CDR3 has 19 residues.

This clone was observed a handful of times. The chain recombines TRBV6-1 with TRBJ1-2, with TRBD1 identical over 8 bases. CDR3 length: 15 residues. The V gene's germline CDR1 is MNHNS and CDR2 SASEGT. Losses at the gene ends were 7 bases for V and 2 bases for J; bases not matched to a gene: 9. The CDR3 sequence is CASTEQGVKNYGYTF. The DNA for the CDR3 is TGTGCCAGCACCGAACAGGGGGTTAAGAACTATGGCTACACCTTC.

Here the CDR3 reads CASSGGREKLFF. CDR3 bases: TGTGCCAGCTCGGGAGGGCGTGAAAAACTGTTTTTT. The rearrangement links TRBV27 to TRBJ1-4; D remains unclear. The V gene's germline CDR1 is MNHEY and CDR2 SMNVEV (reference sequence). Trimming pared 8 bases from V and 7 bases from J, leaving 11 bases between. This CDR3 has 12 residues.

The V gene is TRBV11-2, the J gene TRBJ2-2; 11 nucleotides agree with TRBD2. The CDR3 totals 15 residues. V shed 6 bases, J shed 6 bases, and the junction held 6 bases outside the gene matches. Germline-derived CDR1 and CDR2 are SGHAT and FQNNGV. Here the CDR3 DNA reads TGTGCCAGCAGGTTTAGCGGGGGGGCCGCCGGGGAGCTGTTTTTT. The encoded protein is CASRFSGGAAGELFF.

The J gene is TRBJ2-2, the V gene TRBV27; 10 bases are shared with TRBD1. CDR1 and CDR2 from the germline V gene are MNHEY and SMNVEV (reference sequence). There are 16 residues in the CDR3. The J segment lost 5 bases and the V segment lost 2 bases, leaving 5 bases of the junction unmatched. This CDR3 is CASSLLRTGGTGELFF. In DNA form, the CDR3 reads TGTGCCAGCAGTTTACTTAGGACAGGGGGGACCGGGGAGCTGTTTTTT.

This chain joins TRBV5-8 and TRBJ2-5; no clear D gene. V shed 7 bases and J shed 7 bases, with 11 bases lying between them. From germline, CDR1 is SGHTS and CDR2 YDEGEE. The CDR3 sequence is 11 residues long. CDR3 DNA sequence: TGTGCCAGCTCGCGCGGAGCGACCCAGTACTTC. Amino acids: CASSRGATQYF.